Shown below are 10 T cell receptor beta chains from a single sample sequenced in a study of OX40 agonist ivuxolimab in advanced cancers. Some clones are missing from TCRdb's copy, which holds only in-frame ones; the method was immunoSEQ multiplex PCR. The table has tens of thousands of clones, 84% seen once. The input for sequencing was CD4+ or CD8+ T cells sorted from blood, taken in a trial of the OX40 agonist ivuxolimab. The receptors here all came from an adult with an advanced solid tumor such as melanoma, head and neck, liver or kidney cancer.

DNA for the CDR3: TGTGCCAGCAGCTCCACCTTAGAGGGGAAACAGGGGATCTCACCCCTCCACTTT. Amino acids: CASSSTLEGKQGISPLHF. The chain combines TRBV7-9 with TRBJ1-6; 7 bases map to TRBD1. CDR1 is SEHNR and CDR2 is FQNEAQ in the germline V gene (reference sequence). This CDR3 comprises 18 residues. V dropped 4 bases and J dropped 10; count of bases not matched to a gene: 19.

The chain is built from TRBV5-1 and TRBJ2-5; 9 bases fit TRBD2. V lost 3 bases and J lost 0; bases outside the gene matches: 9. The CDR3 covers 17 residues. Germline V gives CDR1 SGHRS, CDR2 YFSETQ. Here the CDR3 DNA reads TGCGCCAGCAGCTACGATTCGACTAGCGGTGACCAAGAGACCCAGTACTTC. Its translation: CASSYDSTSGDQETQYF.

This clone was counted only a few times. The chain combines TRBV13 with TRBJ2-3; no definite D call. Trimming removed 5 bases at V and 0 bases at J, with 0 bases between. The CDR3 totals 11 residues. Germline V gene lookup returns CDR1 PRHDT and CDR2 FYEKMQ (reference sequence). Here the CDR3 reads CASSSTDTQYF. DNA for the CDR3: TGTGCCAGCAGCAGCACAGATACGCAGTATTTT. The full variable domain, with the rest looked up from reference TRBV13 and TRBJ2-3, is AAGVIQSPRHLIKEKRETATLKCYPIPRHDTVYWYQQGPGQDPQFLISFYEKMQSDKGSIPDRFSAQQFSDYHSELNMSSLELGDSALYFCASSSTDTQYFGPGTRLTVL.

CDR3 DNA sequence: TGTGCCAGTAGTATCGACGTTAGCTCCTACAATGAGCAGTTCTTC. Amino acid sequence: CASSIDVSSYNEQFF. V is TRBV19 and J is TRBJ2-1, with D unresolved. The CDR3 is 15 amino acids. Germline values: CDR1 LNHDA, CDR2 SQIVND (reference sequence). V lost 3 bases and J 0 bases, leaving 9 bases between the germline ends.

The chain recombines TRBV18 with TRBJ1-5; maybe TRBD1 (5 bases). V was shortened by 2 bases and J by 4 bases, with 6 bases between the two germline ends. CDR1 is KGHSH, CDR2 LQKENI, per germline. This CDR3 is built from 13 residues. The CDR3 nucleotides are TGTGCCAGCTCACCAGAGGGGAATCAGCCCCAGCATTTT. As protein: CASSPEGNQPQHF.

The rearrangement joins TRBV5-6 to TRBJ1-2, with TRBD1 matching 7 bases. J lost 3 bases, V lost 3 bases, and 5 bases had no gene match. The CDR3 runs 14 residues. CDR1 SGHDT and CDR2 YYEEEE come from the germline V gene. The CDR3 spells CASSSGQTHYGYTF. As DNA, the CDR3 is TGTGCCAGCAGCTCGGGACAGACCCACTATGGCTACACCTTC. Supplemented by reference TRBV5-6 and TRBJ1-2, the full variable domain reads DAGVTQSPTHLIKTRGQQVTLRCSPKSGHDTVSWYQQALGQGPQFIFQYYEEEERQRGNFPDRFSGHQFPNYSSELNVNALLLGDSALYLCASSSGQTHYGYTFGSGTRLTVV.

DNA of the CDR3: TGTGCCTGGAGTGTACAGGGGAGGGAGCAGTATTTT. As protein: CAWSVQGREQYF. The chain is built from TRBV30 and TRBJ2-3; either TRBD1 or TRBD2 may fit D (7 bases each). The germline V gene has CDR1 GTSNPN and CDR2 SVGIG (reference sequence). The ends were cut back, 0 bases at V and 11 bases at J, with 12 bases in the middle. CDR3 length: 12 amino acids. Using reference TRBV30 and TRBJ2-3 for the parts outside the CDR3, the full variable domain is SQTIHQWPATLVQPVGSPLSLECTVEGTSNPNLYWYRQAAGRGLQLLFYSVGIGQISSEVPQNLSASRPQDRQFILSSKKLLLSDSGFYLCAWSVQGREQYFGPGTRLTVL.

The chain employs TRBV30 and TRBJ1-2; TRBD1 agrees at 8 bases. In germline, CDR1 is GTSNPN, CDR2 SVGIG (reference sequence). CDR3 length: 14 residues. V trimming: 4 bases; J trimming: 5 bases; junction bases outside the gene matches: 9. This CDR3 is CAWTWTGRSYGYTF. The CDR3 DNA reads TGTGCCTGGACCTGGACAGGGAGGTCATATGGCTACACCTTC.

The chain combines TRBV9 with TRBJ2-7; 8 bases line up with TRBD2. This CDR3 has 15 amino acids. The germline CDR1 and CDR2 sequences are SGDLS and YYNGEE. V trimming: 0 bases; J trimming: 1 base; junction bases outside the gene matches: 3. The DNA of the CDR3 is TGTGCCAGCAGCGTAGATGCGGGGGGTTCCTACGAGCAGTACTTC. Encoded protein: CASSVDAGGSYEQYF.

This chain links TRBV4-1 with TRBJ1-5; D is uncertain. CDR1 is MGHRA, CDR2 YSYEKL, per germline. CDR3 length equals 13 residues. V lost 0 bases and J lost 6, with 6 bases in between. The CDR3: CASSQDQGQPQHF. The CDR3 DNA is TGCGCCAGCAGCCAAGATCAAGGTCAGCCCCAGCATTTT.